This paragraph reports one TCR beta chain. Its cognate antigen is unknown. Germline assignment: CDR1 KGHSH and CDR2 LQKENI. The V end was cut by 3 bases, the J end by 0 bases, with 11 bases between. This CDR3 spans 15 amino acids. This entry is derived from a study of CD8+CD57+ T cells in acquired aplastic anemia. Findings and limits, study-wide: Comparison of patients with controls identified some 29 shared CD8+ CDR3 sequences.

Genomic DNA constituted the template upon which TCR beta VDJ and CDR3 profiling was performed. TCRdb called the reads again in MiXCR, with one record for every CDR3 protein. This sample has roughly 160,000 distinct CDR3 sequences, with roughly 48% found just once. Previously, flow cytometry had revealed CD8+CD57+ cell expansion in the patients chosen for sequencing. The specimen was sorted CD4+, CD8+, or CD8+CD57+ T cells (not recorded which) from PBMCs. The TCR comes from a human donor with aplastic anemia. The V call is TRBV18, the J call TRBJ1-1; no reliable D call. CDR3 sequence (DNA): TGTGCCAGCTCACCCGGGTCGGCTATGAACACTGAAGCTTTCTTT. This translates into CASSPGSAMNTEAFF.